The 20 T cell receptor beta chains given below trace back to one sample, sequenced in a study of blood T cell repertoires in COVID-19. The assay was immunoSEQ multiplex PCR, and TCRdb's table has in-frame clones only and misses some. This table has 26,000 or so clones, approximately 64% appearing once. The source material was peripheral blood. These receptors originate from a man aged 60-69 years with active or convalescent COVID-19.

The rearrangement joins TRBV1 to TRBJ2-1; the D call of TRBD1 is as the table states it, not checked on the DNA. TRBV1 is shown as a pseudogene. This CDR3 is built from 17 residues. As DNA, the CDR3 is TGCACCAGCAGCCAAGATCAGTTATCAGGGGTCTACAATGAGCAGTTCTTC. It encodes CTSSQDQLSGVYNEQFF.

This rearrangement joins TRBV5-1 to TRBJ2-2, with 12 nucleotides matching TRBD2. The CDR3 loop spans 17 amino acids. Germline-derived CDR1 and CDR2 are SGHRS and YFSETQ. V shed 4 bases, J shed 9 bases, and the junction held 13 bases outside the gene matches. The CDR3 sequence is CASSGGTSGQALRELFF. The CDR3 DNA reads TGCGCCAGCAGCGGGGGGACTAGCGGGCAGGCACTCCGGGAGCTGTTTTTT.

The J gene is TRBJ2-7, the V gene TRBV12-3 or TRBV12-4; 7 nucleotides line up with TRBD1. CDR3 length equals 12 residues. J gave up 4 bases and V 6 bases, and 3 bases lay outside the gene matches. The CDR3 DNA is TGTGCCAGCAGCCGGACAGGTTACGAGCAGTACTTC. This codes for CASSRTGYEQYF.

The genes are TRBV18 and TRBJ2-5; TRBD2 aligns across 7 bases. CDR1 is KGHSH and CDR2 is LQKENI in the germline V gene. Trimming cost V 4 bases and J 5 bases; bases outside gene matches: 7. CDR3 length: 14 amino acids. CDR3 sequence: CASSQRGGVETQYF. CDR3 in DNA: TGTGCCAGCTCACAACGCGGGGGAGTGGAGACCCAGTACTTC. The full variable domain, its missing parts supplied by reference TRBV18 and TRBJ2-5, is NAGVMQNPRHLVRRRGQEARLRCSPMKGHSHVYWYRQLPEEGLKFMVYLQKENIIDESGMPKERFSAEFPKEGPSILRIQQVVRGDSAAYFCASSQRGGVETQYFGPGTRLLVL.

J is TRBJ2-5 and V is TRBV5-1; D uncertain. Germline-derived CDR1 and CDR2 are SGHRS and YFSETQ. The CDR3 runs to 13 residues. Trimming took off 7 bases at V and 5 bases at J, with 15 bases between the two ends. CDR3 sequence (DNA): TGCGCCAGCTCTCCGACTGTTGAGGAGACCCAGTACTTC. Protein: CASSPTVEETQYF.

By sample share, this clone is medium-sized. The rearrangement uses TRBV5-4 and TRBJ2-7; maybe TRBD2 (6 bases). The V end lost 4 bases, the J end lost 6 bases, and 20 bases lay between the germline ends. The CDR3 has 15 residues. Germline V gene lookup returns CDR1 SGHNT and CDR2 YYREEE (reference sequence). This chain's CDR3 is CASSLGRGRGGEQYF. The CDR3, as DNA: TGTGCCAGCAGCCTGGGACGGGGAAGGGGAGGCGAGCAGTACTTC.

This clone appeared a few times. The rearrangement links TRBV25-1 to TRBJ1-6; TRBD1 agrees at 7 bases. This CDR3 spans 13 amino acids. Per the germline V gene, CDR1 is MGHDK and CDR2 is SYGVNS. V lost 3 bases, J lost 7 bases, and 0 bases stayed unmatched. CDR3 amino acids: CASSDRGNSPLHF. As DNA, the CDR3 is TGTGCCAGCAGTGACAGGGGGAATTCACCCCTCCACTTT.

This clone turned up a few times. The CDR3 sequence is CSVAGLAGGPNNEQFF. The CDR3, as DNA: TGCAGCGTCGCGGGACTAGCGGGGGGGCCCAACAATGAGCAGTTCTTC. The chain carries TRBV29-1 and TRBJ2-1; 16 bases line up with TRBD2. V lost 6 bases, J lost 5 bases, and 7 bases stayed unmatched. The CDR3 runs to 16 residues. CDR1 and CDR2 (germline): SQVTM, ANQGSEA.

This rearrangement joins TRBV5-1 to TRBJ2-1, with 11 bases matching TRBD2. The ends lost 6 bases at V and 6 bases at J; junction bases unmatched: 5. This CDR3 is built from 14 residues. From germline, CDR1 is SGHRS and CDR2 YFSETQ. CDR3 residues: CASTTSGGGNEQFF. CDR3 nucleotide sequence: TGCGCCAGCACCACTAGCGGGGGAGGCAATGAGCAGTTCTTC.

CDR3 in amino acids: CASSEAQYTEAFF. As DNA, the CDR3 is TGTGCCAGCAGTGAAGCACAGTACACTGAAGCTTTCTTT. V gene TRBV6-1 combines with J gene TRBJ1-1, with D hard to call. Looked up from germline, CDR1 is MNHNS and CDR2 is SASEGT. The CDR3 has 13 residues. Trimming pared 0 bases from V and 3 bases from J, leaving 5 bases between.

The chain joins TRBV6-5 to TRBJ1-2; tentative D call: TRBD1 (5 bases). V was clipped by 6 bases and J by 4 bases, with 12 bases between them. CDR1 is MNHEY, CDR2 SVGAGI, per germline. The CDR3 length is 13 residues. For the CDR3, the DNA is TGTGCCAGCAGCCGCGGGACGGTCTATGGCTACACCTTC. Its protein is CASSRGTVYGYTF.

The CDR3 protein is CAISEQRGNYGYTF. In DNA form, the CDR3 reads TGTGCCATCAGTGAGCAAAGGGGCAACTATGGCTACACCTTC. V and J are TRBV10-3 and TRBJ1-2; TRBD1 might be the D (5 bases). The germline V and J ends were trimmed by 2 bases and 2 bases, with 9 bases remaining between them. Germline V gene sequence: CDR1 ENHRY, CDR2 SYGVKD. The CDR3 length is 14 residues.

The V call is TRBV5-4, the J call TRBJ2-4; D is possibly TRBD1 (6 bases). Germline CDR1 is SGHNT and CDR2 is YYREEE (reference sequence). V was trimmed by 3 bases and J by 7 bases, leaving 20 bases between them. CDR3 length: 16 residues. The CDR3 DNA is TGTGCCAGCAGCTCCCTCCCAGGGGCCCTCGGGAACATTCAGTACTTC. This codes for CASSSLPGALGNIQYF. The full variable domain, completed using reference TRBV5-4 and TRBJ2-4, is ETGVTQSPTHLIKTRGQQVTLRCSSQSGHNTVSWYQQALGQGPQFIFQYYREEENGRGNFPPRFSGLQFPNYSSELNVNALELDDSALYLCASSSLPGALGNIQYFGAGTRLSVL.

The V and J genes are TRBV11-2 and TRBJ2-5, with TRBD2 identical over 10 bases. CDR3 length equals 15 residues. J gave up 2 bases and V 5 bases, and 5 bases lay outside the gene matches. From germline, CDR1 is SGHAT and CDR2 FQNNGV. The CDR3 region is CASSRTSGDQETQYF. The CDR3 DNA reads as TGTGCCAGCAGCAGAACTAGCGGGGATCAAGAGACCCAGTACTTC.

CDR3 coding DNA: TGCGCCAGCAGCCAAGCGCTAGCGGGAAGGTACGAGCAGTACTTC. As protein: CASSQALAGRYEQYF. The chain is built from TRBV4-1 and TRBJ2-7; TRBD2 matches at 9 bases. The J segment lost 4 bases and the V segment lost 1 base, leaving 5 bases of the junction unmatched. In germline, CDR1 is MGHRA, CDR2 YSYEKL. The CDR3 contains 15 residues.

The chain recombines TRBV4-1 with TRBJ2-7; D is uncertain. V was clipped by 4 bases and J by 5 bases, with 12 bases between them. From germline, CDR1 is MGHRA and CDR2 YSYEKL. The CDR3 runs to 13 residues. The CDR3 nucleotides are TGCGCCAGCAGCCCGCGGATTGGCCACGAGCAGTACTTC. This translates into CASSPRIGHEQYF.

Turning to this clone: Germline and junction disagree at one end, which may indicate a read error. V gene TRBV7-9 combines with J gene TRBJ2-1; 9 bases match TRBD1. The germline gives CDR1 SEHNR, CDR2 FQNEAQ (reference sequence). The CDR3 extends over 14 amino acids. In DNA form, the CDR3 reads TGTGCCAGCAGCCTAGCGAGGACAGGGGCTGAGCAGTTCTTC. The encoded protein is CASSLARTGAEQFF.

In its sample, this clone was seen a few times. The genes are TRBV7-3 and TRBJ2-5; TRBD1 aligns across 7 bases. The germline V gene has CDR1 SGHTA and CDR2 FQGTGA. CDR3 length: 15 amino acids. V lost 2 bases and J lost 5; bases outside the gene matches: 8. CDR3 sequence reads: CASSLSAGGDETQYF. Written as DNA, the CDR3 is TGTGCCAGCAGCTTATCGGCAGGGGGAGACGAGACCCAGTACTTC.

This chain connects TRBV27 to TRBJ1-2, with TRBD1 as a possible D gene (5 bases). The V gene's germline CDR1 is MNHEY and CDR2 SMNVEV (reference sequence). Trimming removed 5 bases at V and 4 bases at J, with 17 bases between. The CDR3 has 15 residues. The CDR3 DNA reads as TGTGCCAGCAGTCCCTTTGCAGGGAAGGGCTATGGCTACACCTTC. It yields the protein CASSPFAGKGYGYTF.

V gene TRBV5-1 combines with J gene TRBJ2-3, with 8 bases that match TRBD2. V trimming: 6 bases; J trimming: 2 bases; junction bases outside the gene matches: 8. Germline V gene sequence: CDR1 SGHRS, CDR2 YFSETQ. This CDR3 has 15 residues. CDR3 region: CASNIIAGSTDTQYF. The CDR3 nucleotides are TGCGCCAGCAATATTATAGCGGGATCCACAGATACGCAGTATTTT.